This entry lists 11 T cell receptor beta chains sequenced from one sample in a study of control samples from healthy donors and cancer patients. Assay: immunoSEQ multiplex PCR; the TCRdb copy retains only in-frame clones and omits some. The sample holds 150,000 to 200,000 clones, approximately 92% seen once. Sequencing was done on a sample of blood. These receptor sequences come from a woman aged 40-49 years in good health.

The V and J genes are TRBV2 and TRBJ1-6, with D uncertain. Trimming took 7 bases from V and 0 from J, leaving 13 bases between them. This CDR3 comprises 16 residues. The germline CDR1 and CDR2 sequences are SNHLY and FYNNEI. Written as DNA, the CDR3 is TGTGCCAGCAAGCGTGTGGATGCCTCCTATAATTCACCCCTCCACTTT. Amino acids: CASKRVDASYNSPLHF.

This rearrangement joins TRBV4-1 to TRBJ1-1; D gene unclear. There are 15 residues in the CDR3. Germline CDR1 reads MGHRA; CDR2 reads YSYEKL. Trimming removed 4 bases from V and 2 bases from J, with 14 bases in between. This chain's CDR3 is CASSPPITVNTEAFF. Here the CDR3 DNA reads TGCGCCAGCAGCCCCCCAATTACAGTCAACACTGAAGCTTTCTTT.

The chain employs TRBV6-4 and TRBJ2-1; 10 bases are a match to TRBD2. Germline assignment: CDR1 MRHNA and CDR2 SNTAGT. V dropped 3 bases and J dropped 12; count of bases not matched to a gene: 5. The length of the CDR3 is 13 residues. The CDR3 sequence is CASSESPSGGQFF. CDR3 bases: TGTGCCAGCAGTGAATCCCCTAGCGGGGGGCAGTTCTTC.

The V gene is TRBV29-1, the J gene TRBJ1-3; D unclear. V lost 1 base to trimming and J lost 0 bases, with 7 bases between them. The CDR3 is made up of 14 amino acids. Germline CDR1 reads SQVTM; CDR2 reads ANQGSEA. The chain's CDR3 is CSVEALSSGNTIYF. CDR3 bases: TGCAGCGTTGAAGCCCTGAGCTCTGGAAACACCATATATTTT. Drawing the rest from reference TRBV29-1 and TRBJ1-3, the complete variable domain is SAVISQKPSRDICQRGTSLTIQCQVDSQVTMMFWYRQQPGQSLTLIATANQGSEATYESGFVIDKFPISRPNLTFSTLTVSNMSPEDSSIYLCSVEALSSGNTIYFGEGSWLTVV.

V usage is TRBV19 and J usage is TRBJ1-5; D is unresolved. CDR3 length: 17 amino acids. Germline CDR1 reads LNHDA; CDR2 reads SQIVND (reference sequence). V lost 10 bases and J lost 3, with 25 bases in between. The CDR3 sequence: CATAEGLRRRSNQPQHF. The CDR3 bases are TGTGCCACCGCAGAAGGCCTGAGGAGAAGATCCAATCAGCCCCAGCATTTT.

V usage is TRBV7-9 and J usage is TRBJ2-2; D remains ambiguous. Trimming took off 7 bases at V and 7 bases at J, with 16 bases between the two ends. The CDR3 consists of 14 residues. From germline, CDR1 is SEHNR and CDR2 FQNEAQ (reference sequence). In DNA form, the CDR3 reads TGTGCCAGCACCCCGGCGGCCTCCCTCGGGGAGCTGTTTTTT. Protein: CASTPAASLGELFF.

This rearrangement joins TRBV5-4 to TRBJ2-1; D not resolved. The CDR3 loop spans 12 amino acids. Trimming shortened V by 4 bases and J by 9 bases, and 11 bases separated the two germline ends. The germline gives CDR1 SGHNT, CDR2 YYREEE (reference sequence). CDR3 protein: CASSISYSEQFF. The CDR3 DNA reads as TGTGCCAGCAGCATATCATATAGTGAGCAGTTCTTC.

V and J are TRBV5-4 and TRBJ2-1, with 13 bases matching TRBD2. The CDR3 has 16 amino acids. The trim removed 1 base at V and 4 bases at J, leaving 2 bases unmatched. The germline CDR1 and CDR2 sequences are SGHNT and YYREEE (reference sequence). Written as DNA, the CDR3 is TGTGCCAGCAGCTTGAGACTAGCGGGGGGATACAATGAGCAGTTCTTC. Translating it yields CASSLRLAGGYNEQFF.

Comment on this clone: One end of the junction fails to match germline, which may point to a read error. The chain recombines TRBV5-6 with TRBJ2-3; 8 positions agree with TRBD2. CDR1 and CDR2 from the germline V gene are SGHDT and YYEEEE. The CDR3 length is 17 residues. The CDR3 bases are TGCGCCAGCAGCCGGGGGGGCAGGGTAAAAGTCTCAGATACGCAGTATTTT. As protein: CASSRGGRVKVSDTQYF.

The chain couples TRBV12-5 to TRBJ1-5; D perhaps matches TRBD1 (5 bases). Germline CDR1 is LGHNT and CDR2 is FRNRAP. This CDR3 has 14 amino acids. The ends were cut back, 6 bases at V and 3 bases at J, with 12 bases in the middle. CDR3 bases: TGTGCTAGTGGCGGCCAGGGAGCCAATCAGCCCCAGCATTTT. Amino acids: CASGGQGANQPQHF. The variable domain in full, completed from reference TRBV12-5 and TRBJ1-5, reads DARVTQTPRHKVTEMGQEVTMRCQPILGHNTVFWYRQTMMQGLELLAYFRNRAPLDDSGMPKDRFSAEMPDATLATLKIQPSEPRDSAVYFCASGGQGANQPQHFGDGTRLSIL.

The J gene is TRBJ1-6, the V gene TRBV6-5; no clear D gene. The V and J ends lost 2 bases and 6 bases respectively, with 11 bases between them. This CDR3 is built from 15 residues. Per germline, CDR1 MNHEY and CDR2 SVGAGI. The CDR3 spells CASSYKTASNSPLHF. The CDR3 bases are TGTGCCAGCAGTTACAAAACCGCAAGTAATTCACCCCTCCACTTT.